This T cell receptor beta chain came from a study of shared clonotypes between healthy human individuals. Study-level information: The composition of the donors was a couple of women and a few men aged 18 to 49.

General study findings and limits: Researchers sampled only blood; tissue repertoires likely differ. Clonotype sharing among donors was thought likely to change with sequencing depth.

About this clone: The antigen is undetermined.

The table came from immunoSEQ multiplex PCR; TCRdb's copy has only in-frame clones and leaves some out. Of over 400,000 clones listed, about 78% are singletons. The CDR3 has 14 residues. Between the trimmed V and J ends, which lost 4 bases and 4 bases, there was a span of 15 bases. Germline values: CDR1 SGHNT, CDR2 YYREEE (reference sequence). This TCR was recovered from a woman in her thirties or forties in good health. Some clones in this sample may be carry-over from other donors' samples. Material for sequencing was PBMCs. V usage is TRBV5-4 and J usage is TRBJ2-7, with TRBD2 as a possible D gene (5 bases). The CDR3 coding sequence is TGTGCCAGCAGCCAAGGAGCGGAGTTATACGAGCAGTACTTC. Translated: CASSQGAELYEQYF.